This TCR beta chain was recovered during a study of OX40 agonist ivuxolimab in advanced cancers. The study's findings and limits: Relative to CD4+, CD8+ T cells held more expanded clones on average. Among the lowest peripheral clonal expansion occurred in 0.1-3.0 mg/kg partial responders.

Germline CDR1 and CDR2: SGHRS and YFSETQ. This CDR3 comprises 13 residues. The V and J ends lost 7 bases and 0 bases, in that order; junction bases with no gene match: 3. Concerning this clone itself: Its antigen remains unidentified.

TCRdb's copy holds only in-frame clones and misses some; the assay was immunoSEQ multiplex PCR. Here the sample spans 85,000 to 100,000 clones, 75% to 95% being singletons. This receptor was identified in an adult with an advanced solid tumor such as melanoma, head and neck, liver or kidney cancer. The sample here was CD4+ or CD8+ T cells sorted from blood, taken in a trial of the OX40 agonist ivuxolimab. The J gene is TRBJ1-1, the V gene TRBV5-1; 7 bases are shared with TRBD1. The DNA of the CDR3 is TGCGCCAGCCGGGGACAGATGAACACTGAAGCTTTCTTT. It is translated as CASRGQMNTEAFF. The full variable domain, completed using reference TRBV5-1 and TRBJ1-1, is KAGVTQTPRYLIKTRGQQVTLSCSPISGHRSVSWYQQTPGQGLQFLFEYFSETQRNKGNFPGRFSGRQFSNSRSEMNVSTLELGDSALYLCASRGQMNTEAFFGQGTRLTVV.